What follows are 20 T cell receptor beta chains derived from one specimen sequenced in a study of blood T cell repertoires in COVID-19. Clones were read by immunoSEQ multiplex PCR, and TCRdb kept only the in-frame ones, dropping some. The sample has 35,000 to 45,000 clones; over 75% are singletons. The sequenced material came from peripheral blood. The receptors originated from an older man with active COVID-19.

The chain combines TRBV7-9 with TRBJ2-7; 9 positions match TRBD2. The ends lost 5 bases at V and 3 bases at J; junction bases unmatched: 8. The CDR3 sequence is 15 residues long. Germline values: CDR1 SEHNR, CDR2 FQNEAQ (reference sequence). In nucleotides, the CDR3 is TGTGCCAGCAGCCCCCCGGGACTAGCAGTCTACGAGCAGTACTTC. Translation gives CASSPPGLAVYEQYF.

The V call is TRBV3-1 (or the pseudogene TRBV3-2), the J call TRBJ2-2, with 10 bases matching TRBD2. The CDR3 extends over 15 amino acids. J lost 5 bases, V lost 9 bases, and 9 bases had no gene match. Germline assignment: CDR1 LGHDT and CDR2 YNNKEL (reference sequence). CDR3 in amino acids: CARRAGGPSTGELFF. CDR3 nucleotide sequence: TGTGCCAGGAGAGCGGGAGGGCCGTCGACCGGGGAGCTGTTTTTT.

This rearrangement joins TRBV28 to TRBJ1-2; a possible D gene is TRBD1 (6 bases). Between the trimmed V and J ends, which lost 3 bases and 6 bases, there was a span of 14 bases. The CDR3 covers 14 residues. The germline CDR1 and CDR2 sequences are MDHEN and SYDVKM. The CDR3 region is CASSFRGAMDGYTF. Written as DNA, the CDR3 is TGTGCCAGCAGTTTCCGGGGGGCGATGGATGGCTACACCTTC.

The CDR3 loop reads CASSMGQTQETQYF. In DNA form, the CDR3 reads TGTGCCAGTAGTATGGGACAGACCCAAGAGACCCAGTACTTC. The chain has TRBV19 and TRBJ2-5; 7 bases are a match to TRBD1. Germline CDR1 is LNHDA and CDR2 is SQIVND (reference sequence). The CDR3 has 14 residues. V was clipped by 3 bases and J by 1 base; unmatched bases: 2.

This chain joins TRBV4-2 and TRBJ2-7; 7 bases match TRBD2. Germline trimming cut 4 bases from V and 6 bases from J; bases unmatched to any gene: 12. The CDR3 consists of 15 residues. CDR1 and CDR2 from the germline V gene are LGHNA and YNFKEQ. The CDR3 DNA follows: TGTGCCAGCAGCCGAGAGACTAGCTTTGGGGGCGAGCAGTACTTC. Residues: CASSRETSFGGEQYF.

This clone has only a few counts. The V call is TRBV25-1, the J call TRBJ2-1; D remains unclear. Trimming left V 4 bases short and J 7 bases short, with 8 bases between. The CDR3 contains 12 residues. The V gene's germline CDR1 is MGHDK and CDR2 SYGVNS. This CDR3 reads CASSALRNEQFF. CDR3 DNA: TGTGCCAGCAGTGCACTTAGAAATGAGCAGTTCTTC.

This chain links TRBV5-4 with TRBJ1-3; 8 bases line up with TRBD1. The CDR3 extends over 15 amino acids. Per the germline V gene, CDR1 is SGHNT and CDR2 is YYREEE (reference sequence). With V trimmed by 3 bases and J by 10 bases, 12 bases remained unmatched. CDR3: CASSYGDRSPRTIYF. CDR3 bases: TGTGCCAGCAGCTACGGGGACAGGTCCCCAAGGACCATATATTTT.

The CDR3 sequence: CASSSAGRRGDEQYF. In nucleotides, the CDR3 is TGTGCCAGCAGCTCGGCGGGACGTCGAGGCGACGAGCAGTACTTC. The chain joins TRBV28 to TRBJ2-7; D possibly corresponds to TRBD2 (6 bases). Looked up from germline, CDR1 is MDHEN and CDR2 is SYDVKM. The CDR3 loop spans 15 amino acids. V was pared by 6 bases and J by 5 bases, with 20 bases between.

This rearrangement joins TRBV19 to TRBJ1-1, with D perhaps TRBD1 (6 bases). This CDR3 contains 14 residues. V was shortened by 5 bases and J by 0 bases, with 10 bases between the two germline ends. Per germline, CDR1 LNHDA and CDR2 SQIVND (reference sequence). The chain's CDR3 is CASSLRTVNTEAFF. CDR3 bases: TGTGCCAGTAGTCTTCGGACAGTGAACACTGAAGCTTTCTTT.

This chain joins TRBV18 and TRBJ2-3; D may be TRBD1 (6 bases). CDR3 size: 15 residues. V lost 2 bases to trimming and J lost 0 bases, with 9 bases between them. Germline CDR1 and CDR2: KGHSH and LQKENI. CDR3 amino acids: CASSPGQTSTDTQYF. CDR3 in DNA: TGTGCCAGCTCACCAGGACAGACTAGCACAGATACGCAGTATTTT. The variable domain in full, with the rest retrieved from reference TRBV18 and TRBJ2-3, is NAGVMQNPRHLVRRRGQEARLRCSPMKGHSHVYWYRQLPEEGLKFMVYLQKENIIDESGMPKERFSAEFPKEGPSILRIQQVVRGDSAAYFCASSPGQTSTDTQYFGPGTRLTVL.

CDR3 nucleotide sequence: TGTGCCAGCAGTGAATTTGGGACAGGGGTCCTAGCCAAAAACATTCAGTACTTC. Protein: CASSEFGTGVLAKNIQYF. This chain uses TRBV6-1 with TRBJ2-4; 10 nucleotides align to TRBD1. J lost 0 bases, V lost 2 bases, and 7 bases had no gene match. CDR1 is MNHNS, CDR2 SASEGT, per germline. The CDR3 is 18 amino acids.

As DNA, the CDR3 is TGTGCCAGCAGCGTAGGGACTAACCAAATCTACACCTTC. Its protein product is CASSVGTNQIYTF. This chain uses TRBV9 with TRBJ1-2, with unresolved D. This CDR3 has 13 residues. V was cut by 0 bases and J by 10 bases, with 13 bases left in between. Germline CDR1 SGDLS, CDR2 YYNGEE.

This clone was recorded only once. Here the CDR3 reads CASSLQGSGELFF. The CDR3 DNA sequence: TGTGCCAGCAGCCTTCAGGGGTCCGGGGAGCTGTTTTTT. V gene TRBV7-3 combines with J gene TRBJ2-2; weak D call: TRBD1 (6 bases). CDR3 length equals 13 residues. Germline CDR1 SGHTA, CDR2 FQGTGA. Between the trimmed V and J ends, which lost 5 bases and 6 bases, there was a span of 10 bases.

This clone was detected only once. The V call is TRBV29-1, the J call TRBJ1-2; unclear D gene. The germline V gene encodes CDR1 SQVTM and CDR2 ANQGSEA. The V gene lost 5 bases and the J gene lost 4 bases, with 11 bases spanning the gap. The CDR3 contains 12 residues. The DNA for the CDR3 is TGCAGCGTTACCGGGTCTTCCTATGGCTACACCTTC. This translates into CSVTGSSYGYTF.

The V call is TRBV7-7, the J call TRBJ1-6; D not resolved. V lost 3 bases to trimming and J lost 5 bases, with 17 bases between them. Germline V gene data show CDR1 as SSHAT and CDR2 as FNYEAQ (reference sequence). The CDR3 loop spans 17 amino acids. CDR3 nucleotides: TGTGCCAGCAGCTTGGGGTGGAGGTTTAAGGATAATTCACCCCTCCACTTT. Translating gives CASSLGWRFKDNSPLHF.

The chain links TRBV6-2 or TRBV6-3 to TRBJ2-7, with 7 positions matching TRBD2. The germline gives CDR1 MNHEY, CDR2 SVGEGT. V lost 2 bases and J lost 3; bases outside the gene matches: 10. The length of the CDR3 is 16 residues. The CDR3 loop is CASSYPAWRGYYEQYF. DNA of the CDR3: TGTGCCAGCAGTTACCCCGCCTGGCGGGGGTACTACGAGCAGTACTTC.

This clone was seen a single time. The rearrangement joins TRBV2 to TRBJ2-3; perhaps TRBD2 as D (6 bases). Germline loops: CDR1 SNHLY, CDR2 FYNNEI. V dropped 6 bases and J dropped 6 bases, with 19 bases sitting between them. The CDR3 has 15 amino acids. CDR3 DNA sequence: TGTGCCAGCAGGATCCGGGACTGGGCCCCGGATACGCAGTATTTT. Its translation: CASRIRDWAPDTQYF.

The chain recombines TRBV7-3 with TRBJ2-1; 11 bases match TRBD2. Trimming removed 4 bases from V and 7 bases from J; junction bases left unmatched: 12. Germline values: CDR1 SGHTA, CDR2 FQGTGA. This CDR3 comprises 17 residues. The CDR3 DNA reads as TGTGCCAGCAGCTCTAGCCTAGCGGGGGGTCCACGGAATGAGCAGTTCTTC. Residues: CASSSSLAGGPRNEQFF.

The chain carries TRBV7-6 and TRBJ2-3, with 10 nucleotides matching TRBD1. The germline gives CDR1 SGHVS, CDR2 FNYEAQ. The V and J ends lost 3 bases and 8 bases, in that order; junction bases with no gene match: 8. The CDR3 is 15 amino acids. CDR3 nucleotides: TGTGCCAGCAGCTTTTTAGACAGGGGGCGTGGTACGCAGTATTTT. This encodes CASSFLDRGRGTQYF.

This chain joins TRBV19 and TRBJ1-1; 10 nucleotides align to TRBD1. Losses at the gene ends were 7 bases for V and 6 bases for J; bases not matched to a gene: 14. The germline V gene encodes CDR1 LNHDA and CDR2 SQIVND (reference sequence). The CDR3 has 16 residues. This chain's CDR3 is CASIAFTGTGVSEAFF. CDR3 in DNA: TGTGCCAGTATCGCATTCACCGGGACAGGGGTTTCTGAAGCTTTCTTT.